The 27 T cell receptor beta chains listed next were all sequenced from one sample in a study of shared clonotypes between healthy human individuals. Naivety among CD8 cells was defined by CD45RO negativity and positive CCR7 selection, thereby excluding terminally differentiated effector memory CD45RA+ cells. Sequencing was performed with immunoSEQ multiplex PCR; in TCRdb, only in-frame clones are kept and a portion is missing. The sample lists approximately 2,200,000 clones, 85% to 95% seen once, with about 1.8% in the top ten. The sequenced sample was naive CD8+ T cells from PBMCs. The receptors derive from a man between 18 and 29 years old in good health. Some clones in this sample may be carry-over from other donors' samples.

For this clone: The sample carries other DNA sequences with the same CDR3. The chain recombines TRBV7-9 with TRBJ2-1, with TRBD2 matching over 7 bases. Per the germline V gene, CDR1 is SEHNR and CDR2 is FQNEAQ (reference sequence). There are 16 residues in the CDR3. With 0 bases clipped from V and 5 bases from J, the junction kept 7 bases outside the gene matches. CDR3 sequence: CASSLASGGTNNEQFF. The CDR3 DNA follows: TGTGCCAGCAGCTTAGCGTCGGGAGGCACGAACAATGAGCAGTTCTTC.

This clone was found a few times. This chain connects TRBV19 to TRBJ1-5; D gene ambiguous. The germline V gene encodes CDR1 LNHDA and CDR2 SQIVND (reference sequence). This CDR3 spans 15 amino acids. V lost 9 bases and J lost 0, with 15 bases in between. The CDR3 DNA reads TGTGCCAGCAGCACCCCGGCCTATAGCAATCAGCCCCAGCATTTT. It codes for CASSTPAYSNQPQHF.

This chain links TRBV10-1 with TRBJ1-1; no definite D call. V was trimmed by 6 bases and J by 2 bases, leaving 10 bases between them. The V gene's germline CDR1 is WNHNN and CDR2 SYGVQD (reference sequence). The CDR3 has 13 residues. For the CDR3, the DNA is TGCGCCAGCAGCCCCTCGGGAAACACTGAAGCTTTCTTT. It codes for CASSPSGNTEAFF.

V usage is TRBV6-1 and J usage is TRBJ2-7, with 8 nucleotides matching TRBD2. The germline gives CDR1 MNHNS, CDR2 SASEGT. The CDR3 consists of 15 residues. V was clipped by 3 bases and J by 3 bases; unmatched bases: 7. In DNA form, the CDR3 reads TGTGCCAGCAGTGAGGTAACTAGCGGACTCTACGAGCAGTACTTC. Its protein is CASSEVTSGLYEQYF.

CDR3 amino acids: CSVGGGSKQFF. DNA for the CDR3: TGCAGCGTTGGTGGCGGGAGTAAGCAGTTCTTC. V gene TRBV29-1 combines with J gene TRBJ2-1; TRBD2 matches at 7 bases. The CDR3 consists of 11 residues. From germline, CDR1 is SQVTM and CDR2 ANQGSEA. V lost 4 bases to trimming and J lost 11 bases; unmatched junction nucleotides: 5.

The V call is TRBV7-9, the J call TRBJ2-1; 9 bases line up with TRBD2. Germline values: CDR1 SEHNR, CDR2 FQNEAQ (reference sequence). This CDR3 has 16 amino acids. V lost 5 bases and J lost 5; bases outside the gene matches: 10. The CDR3 coding sequence is TGTGCCAGCAGCCCCCCGGGCGCGGGAGGGGACAATGAGCAGTTCTTC. Translating it yields CASSPPGAGGDNEQFF. The variable domain in full, with the rest retrieved from reference TRBV7-9 and TRBJ2-1, is DTGVSQNPRHKITKRGQNVTFRCDPISEHNRLYWYRQTLGQGPEFLTYFQNEAQLEKSRLLSDRFSAERPKGSFSTLEIQRTEQGDSAMYLCASSPPGAGGDNEQFFGPGTRLTVL.

Only a few counts were recorded for this clone. The genes are TRBV28 and TRBJ1-5, with no clear D. The V gene lost 6 bases and the J gene lost 0 bases, with 9 bases spanning the gap. CDR1 is MDHEN, CDR2 SYDVKM, per germline. The CDR3 loop spans 14 amino acids. This CDR3 is CASRYGISNQPQHF. The CDR3 DNA reads TGTGCCAGCAGGTACGGGATTAGCAATCAGCCCCAGCATTTT.

This sequence joins TRBV20-1 and TRBJ2-7, with D tentatively TRBD2 (5 bases). Trimming cost V 6 bases and J 12 bases, with 15 bases left between them. The CDR3 is 10 amino acids. Germline V gives CDR1 DFQATT, CDR2 SNEGSKA (reference sequence). The CDR3, as DNA: TGCAGTGCCAGATGGGCGGGTATGTACTTC. Encoded protein: CSARWAGMYF.

The V gene is TRBV27, the J gene TRBJ1-5, with D possibly being TRBD1 (6 bases). With 4 bases removed from V and 1 base from J, the gap between germline ends came to 11 bases. This CDR3 has 15 residues. The germline gives CDR1 MNHEY, CDR2 SMNVEV (reference sequence). CDR3 sequence reads: CASSSGTKSNQPQHF. For the CDR3, the DNA is TGTGCCAGCAGTTCTGGGACAAAAAGCAATCAGCCCCAGCATTTT.

The chain joins TRBV6-5 to TRBJ2-3; TRBD2 is a possible D gene (5 bases). Germline V gene lookup returns CDR1 MNHEY and CDR2 SVGAGI. V dropped 5 bases and J dropped 2 bases, with 11 bases sitting between them. This CDR3 spans 14 amino acids. The CDR3, as DNA: TGTGCCAGCAGTCCTAGACTAAACACAGATACGCAGTATTTT. It is translated as CASSPRLNTDTQYF.

The rearrangement uses TRBV5-1 and TRBJ2-3; TRBD2 aligns across 9 bases. The V and J ends lost 0 bases and 2 bases, in that order; junction bases with no gene match: 10. The CDR3 is 18 amino acids. Germline lookup yields CDR1 SGHRS and CDR2 YFSETQ. The CDR3 nucleotides read TGCGCCAGCAGCTTGGCTAGCGGGAACTTATTTTACACAGATACGCAGTATTTT. Translated, it gives CASSLASGNLFYTDTQYF.

V is TRBV7-9 and J is TRBJ2-1; 13 nucleotides match TRBD2. The CDR3 contains 17 residues. The V and J ends lost 5 bases and 5 bases, in that order; junction bases with no gene match: 9. Germline V gene data show CDR1 as SEHNR and CDR2 as FQNEAQ (reference sequence). In nucleotides, the CDR3 is TGTGCCAGCAGCCCCAGGACTAGCGGGAGACTCGACAATGAGCAGTTCTTC. Translated, it gives CASSPRTSGRLDNEQFF.

V and J are TRBV6-5 and TRBJ1-5, with 8 bases that match TRBD1. Germline V CDR1 and CDR2: MNHEY, SVGAGI. Unmatched junction bases numbered 4, after V lost 5 bases and J lost 4 bases. The CDR3 totals 14 residues. The CDR3 DNA reads as TGTGCCAGCAGTGATCGACAGGGGAATCAGCCCCAGCATTTT. Protein sequence: CASSDRQGNQPQHF.

The chain is built from TRBV9 and TRBJ2-2; D uncertain. The CDR3 is made up of 13 amino acids. Germline-derived CDR1 and CDR2 are SGDLS and YYNGEE. V lost 4 bases and J 5 bases, leaving 9 bases between the germline ends. CDR3 DNA sequence: TGTGCCAGCAGCCCCCGGTTAACCGGGGAGCTGTTTTTT. Translation gives CASSPRLTGELFF.

This clone was found once. This rearrangement joins TRBV7-9 to TRBJ2-7, with D possibly matching TRBD1 (6 bases). V lost 4 bases and J 3 bases, leaving 16 bases between the germline ends. Germline CDR1 SEHNR, CDR2 FQNEAQ (reference sequence). The CDR3 is 15 residues long. The CDR3 here is CASSSRTDPRYEQYF. In DNA form, the CDR3 reads TGTGCCAGCAGCTCCCGGACAGACCCGCGCTACGAGCAGTACTTC.

The V gene is TRBV27, the J gene TRBJ1-2; TRBD1 is a possible D gene (5 bases). The CDR3 loop spans 16 amino acids. CDR1 is MNHEY, CDR2 SMNVEV, per germline (reference sequence). V lost 2 bases, J lost 5 bases, and 18 bases lay in between. CDR3 in DNA: TGTGCCAGCAGTTTAGGGAGTCCCCCAGGGCTTTATGGCTACACCTTC. This encodes CASSLGSPPGLYGYTF.

The rearrangement links TRBV9 to TRBJ2-5, with 11 nucleotides matching TRBD2. The CDR3 runs 16 residues. V dropped 1 base and J dropped 2; count of bases not matched to a gene: 4. CDR1 and CDR2 (germline): SGDLS, YYNGEE. The CDR3 sequence is CASSVKGTSGQETQYF. DNA for the CDR3: TGTGCCAGCAGCGTAAAAGGGACTAGCGGACAAGAGACCCAGTACTTC.

This chain uses TRBV6-1 with TRBJ1-1; D ambiguous. Trimming removed 11 bases at V and 6 bases at J, with 16 bases between. Germline CDR1 and CDR2: MNHNS and SASEGT. The CDR3 runs 12 residues. CDR3 nucleotides: TGTGCCGTCTCTGGAGGGCCGCCTGAAGCTTTCTTT. Encoded protein: CAVSGGPPEAFF.

The rearrangement uses TRBV9 and TRBJ2-7; D ambiguous. The V end was cut by 0 bases, the J end by 3 bases, with 13 bases between. Per the germline V gene, CDR1 is SGDLS and CDR2 is YYNGEE. The length of the CDR3 is 15 residues. The CDR3 sequence: CASSVGGRQDYEQYF. CDR3 nucleotide sequence: TGTGCCAGCAGCGTAGGTGGCAGACAAGACTACGAGCAGTACTTC.

The chain is built from TRBV7-3 and TRBJ2-5, with TRBD2 matching 13 bases. The V segment lost 5 bases and the J segment 4 bases; nucleotides outside the gene matches: 7. The CDR3 spans 16 residues. Germline loops: CDR1 SGHTA, CDR2 FQGTGA. CDR3 region: CASSPGTSGDGETQYF. In DNA form, the CDR3 reads TGTGCCAGCAGCCCGGGGACTAGCGGGGACGGAGAGACCCAGTACTTC.

This clone was counted once. This chain joins TRBV5-4 and TRBJ1-1; D may be TRBD1 (5 bases). The germline V and J ends were trimmed by 2 bases and 4 bases, with 12 bases remaining between them. CDR3 length equals 14 residues. CDR1 SGHNT and CDR2 YYREEE come from the germline V gene (reference sequence). The DNA of the CDR3 is TGTGCCAGCAGCTTCAGGGATTGGGGCACTGAAGCTTTCTTT. This gives the protein CASSFRDWGTEAFF.

This clone has just one count. V usage is TRBV27 and J usage is TRBJ2-7; the D gene is possibly TRBD1 (6 bases). This CDR3 has 16 residues. The V gene's germline CDR1 is MNHEY and CDR2 SMNVEV (reference sequence). V lost 5 bases and J lost 1, with 18 bases in between. The CDR3 sequence: CASSTLDSGLSYEQYF. CDR3 in DNA: TGTGCCAGCAGTACCCTGGACAGTGGGCTTTCCTACGAGCAGTACTTC.

V gene TRBV11-2 combines with J gene TRBJ2-7; 7 bases fit TRBD1. The CDR3 is 12 residues long. Trimming removed 5 bases from V and 2 bases from J; junction bases left unmatched: 0. Germline loops: CDR1 SGHAT, CDR2 FQNNGV. The CDR3 region is CASSTGAYEQYF. CDR3 DNA: TGTGCCAGCAGCACAGGGGCCTACGAGCAGTACTTC.

This clone was seen only once. The V call is TRBV29-1, the J call TRBJ2-1; D remains ambiguous. CDR1 is SQVTM, CDR2 ANQGSEA, per germline. CDR3 length equals 13 residues. V lost 8 bases and J 8 bases, leaving 19 bases between the germline ends. CDR3 nucleotides: TGCAGCTCGGATTCCACACACGGTTATGAGCAGTTCTTC. Translation: CSSDSTHGYEQFF.

The chain couples TRBV28 to TRBJ2-1; TRBD1 might be the D (6 bases). The CDR3 covers 14 residues. Germline values: CDR1 MDHEN, CDR2 SYDVKM. V gave up 5 bases and J gave up 8 bases, with 16 bases separating them. Here the CDR3 DNA reads TGTGCCAGCAGTCAAGCCGGGACAACCGATGAGCAGTTCTTC. It is translated as CASSQAGTTDEQFF.

The chain joins TRBV30 to TRBJ2-6; TRBD2 agrees at 7 bases. Unmatched junction bases numbered 4, after V lost 5 bases and J lost 0 bases. This CDR3 spans 15 amino acids. CDR1 and CDR2 from the germline V gene are GTSNPN and SVGIG (reference sequence). In nucleotides, the CDR3 is TGTGCCTGGGGGAGGGGCCTCTCTGGGGCCAACGTCCTGACTTTC. It yields the protein CAWGRGLSGANVLTF.

V and J are TRBV19 and TRBJ2-3; D remains ambiguous. This CDR3 region has 15 residues. Germline V CDR1 and CDR2: LNHDA, SQIVND (reference sequence). Between the trimmed V and J ends, which lost 7 bases and 4 bases, there was a span of 18 bases. Written as DNA, the CDR3 is TGTGCCAGTAAAGCGCACGAGAGTCGTCCAGATACGCAGTATTTT. Residues: CASKAHESRPDTQYF.